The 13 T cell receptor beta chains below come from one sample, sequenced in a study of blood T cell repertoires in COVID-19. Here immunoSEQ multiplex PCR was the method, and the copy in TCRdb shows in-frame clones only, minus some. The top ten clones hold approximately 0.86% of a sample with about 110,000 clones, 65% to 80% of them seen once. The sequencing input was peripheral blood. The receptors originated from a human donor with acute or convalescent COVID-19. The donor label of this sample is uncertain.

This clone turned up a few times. The CDR3 is CASRVEQGAHEQFF. CDR3 bases: TGTGCCAGCAGGGTCGAACAGGGGGCCCATGAGCAGTTCTTC. V gene TRBV3-1 (or the pseudogene TRBV3-2) combines with J gene TRBJ2-1, with 9 bases fitting TRBD1. Germline-derived CDR1 and CDR2 are LGHDT and YNNKEL (reference sequence). This CDR3 contains 14 residues. V shed 6 bases and J 8 bases; nucleotides not matched to a gene: 8.

The CDR3 bases are TGTGCCAGCTCACACCATGGGGGCCAGGAGAACACTGAAGCTTTCTTT. It yields the protein CASSHHGGQENTEAFF. This rearrangement joins TRBV18 to TRBJ1-1; possible D gene TRBD1, 6 bases. The CDR3 has 16 amino acids. Germline CDR1 reads KGHSH; CDR2 reads LQKENI. The V end was cut by 4 bases, the J end by 1 base, with 16 bases between.

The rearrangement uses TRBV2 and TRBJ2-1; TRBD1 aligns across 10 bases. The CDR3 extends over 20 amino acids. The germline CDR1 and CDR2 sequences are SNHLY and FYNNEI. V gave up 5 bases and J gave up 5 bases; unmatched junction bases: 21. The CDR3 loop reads CASSLGLRQGAGGRNNEQFF. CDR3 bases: TGTGCCAGCAGTCTCGGTCTGCGACAGGGGGCCGGCGGGCGAAACAATGAGCAGTTCTTC.

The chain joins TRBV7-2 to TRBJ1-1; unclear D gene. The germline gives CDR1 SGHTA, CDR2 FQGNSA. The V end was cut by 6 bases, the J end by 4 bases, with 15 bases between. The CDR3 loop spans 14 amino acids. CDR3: CASRLNRGGTEAFF. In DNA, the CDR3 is TGTGCCAGCAGATTGAATCGAGGTGGCACTGAAGCTTTCTTT.

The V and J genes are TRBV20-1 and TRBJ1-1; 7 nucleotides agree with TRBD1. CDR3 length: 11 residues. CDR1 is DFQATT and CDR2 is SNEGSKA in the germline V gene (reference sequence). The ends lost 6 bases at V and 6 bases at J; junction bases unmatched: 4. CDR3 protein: CSATGVPEAFF. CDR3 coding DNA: TGCAGTGCAACAGGGGTGCCTGAAGCTTTCTTT.

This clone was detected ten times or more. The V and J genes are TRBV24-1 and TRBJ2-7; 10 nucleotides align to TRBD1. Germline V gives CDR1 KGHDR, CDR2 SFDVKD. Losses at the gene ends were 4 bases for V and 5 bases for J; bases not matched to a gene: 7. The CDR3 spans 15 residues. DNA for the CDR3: TGTGCCACCAGTGACTCGACAGGGGGCTTCAACGAGCAGTACTTC. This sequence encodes CATSDSTGGFNEQYF.

The CDR3 loop reads CASSLTGNGYGYTF. The CDR3 nucleotides are TGCGCCAGCAGCTTGACAGGGAATGGTTATGGCTACACCTTC. The rearrangement links TRBV5-1 to TRBJ1-2; D perhaps matches TRBD1 (6 bases). In germline, CDR1 is SGHRS, CDR2 YFSETQ. The CDR3 loop spans 14 amino acids. The V end was cut by 1 base, the J end by 5 bases, with 12 bases between.

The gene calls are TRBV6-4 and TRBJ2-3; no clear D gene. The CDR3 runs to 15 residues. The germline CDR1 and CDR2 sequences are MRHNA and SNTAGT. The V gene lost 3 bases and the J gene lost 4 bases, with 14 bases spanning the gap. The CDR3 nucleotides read TGTGCCAGCAGTGAATACGGGTCCGGTGCAGATACGCAGTATTTT. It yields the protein CASSEYGSGADTQYF.

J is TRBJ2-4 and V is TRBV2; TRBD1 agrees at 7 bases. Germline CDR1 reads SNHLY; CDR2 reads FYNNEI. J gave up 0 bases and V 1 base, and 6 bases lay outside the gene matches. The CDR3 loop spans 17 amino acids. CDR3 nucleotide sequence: TGTGCCAGCAGTGAAGGGGACAGAGCTCTAGCCAAAAACATTCAGTACTTC. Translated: CASSEGDRALAKNIQYF.

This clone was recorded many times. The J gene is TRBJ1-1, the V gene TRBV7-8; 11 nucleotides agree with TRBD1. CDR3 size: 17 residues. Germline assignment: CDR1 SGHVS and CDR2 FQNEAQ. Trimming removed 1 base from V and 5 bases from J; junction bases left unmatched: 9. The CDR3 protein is CASSLGWTGGASTEAFF. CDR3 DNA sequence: TGTGCCAGCAGCTTAGGGTGGACAGGGGGCGCGAGTACTGAAGCTTTCTTT.

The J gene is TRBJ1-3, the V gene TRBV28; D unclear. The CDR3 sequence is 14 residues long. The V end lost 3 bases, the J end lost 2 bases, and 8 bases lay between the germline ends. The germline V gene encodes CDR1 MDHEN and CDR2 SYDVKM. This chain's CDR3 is CASSFSRTGNTIYF. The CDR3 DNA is TGTGCCAGCAGTTTTAGTAGAACTGGAAACACCATATATTTT.

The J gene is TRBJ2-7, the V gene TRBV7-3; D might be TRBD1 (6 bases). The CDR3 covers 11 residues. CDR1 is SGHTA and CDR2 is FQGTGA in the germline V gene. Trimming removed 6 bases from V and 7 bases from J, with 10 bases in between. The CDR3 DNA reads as TGTGCCAGCAGTTCCGGGACAGAGCAGTACTTC. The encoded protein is CASSSGTEQYF.

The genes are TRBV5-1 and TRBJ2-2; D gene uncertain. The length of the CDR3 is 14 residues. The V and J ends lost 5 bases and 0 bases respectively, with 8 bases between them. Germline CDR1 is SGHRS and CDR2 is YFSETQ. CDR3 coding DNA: TGCGCCAGCAGGCTTCAGTCGAACACCGGGGAGCTGTTTTTT. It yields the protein CASRLQSNTGELFF.